This TCR beta chain was sequenced during a study of molecular identifiers for immune sequencing clone quantification. Study as a whole: With replicates, the RNA of about 21,000 or 97,000 naive CD8 cells was split five ways and four were sequenced.

The CDR3 is made up of 15 amino acids. The V gene's germline CDR1 is MNHNS and CDR2 SASEGT. Trimming left V 2 bases short and J 2 bases short, with 10 bases between. In TCRdb, the PCR reads were re-called with MiXCR into one record per CDR3 protein. The sample yields under 800,000 distinct CDR3 sequences, over 25% seen once. The receptor was isolated from a human donor in good health. Some libraries in this study had Jurkat cell RNA spiked in. The sequencing input was naive CD8+ T cells from blood, with Jurkat cell RNA spiked in. As for subset: FACS-sorted CD8+CD4-CCR7+CD45RA+ naive T cells. V gene TRBV6-1 combines with J gene TRBJ2-1; TRBD2 is a possible D gene (5 bases). The CDR3 DNA reads as TGTGCCAGCAGTGAACGAAGCGGAACCTACAATGAGCAGTTCTTC. It yields the protein CASSERSGTYNEQFF.